This TCR beta chain originates from a study of blood T cell repertoires in COVID-19. In the study overall: Italy, Spain and the United States were the sources of the convalescent and acute COVID-19 samples. T cells, B-cell-depleted T cells, or PBMCs supplied cDNA or gDNA.

Authors' processing steps: Estimates of nucleated cell counts were drawn from the amplification of reference gene primers. The assay was immunoSEQ multiplex PCR, and TCRdb's table has in-frame clones only and misses some. That table gives V, J and clone size, and the DNA gave D and trimming. This table holds some 180,000 clones, over 75% found once. The ends lost 1 base at V and 8 bases at J; junction bases unmatched: 15. Germline CDR1 is SGDLS and CDR2 is YYNGEE. The CDR3 runs 19 residues. Sequencing was performed on peripheral blood. The chain combines TRBV9 with TRBJ2-1; TRBD2 matches at 13 bases. The sequence was obtained from a man aged 50 to 60 with acute or convalescent COVID-19. CDR3 sequence (DNA): TGTGCCAGCAGCGTATCTACTACTAGCGGGAGGGCCAAAAGGGATGAGCAGTTCTTC. Translated: CASSVSTTSGRAKRDEQFF.